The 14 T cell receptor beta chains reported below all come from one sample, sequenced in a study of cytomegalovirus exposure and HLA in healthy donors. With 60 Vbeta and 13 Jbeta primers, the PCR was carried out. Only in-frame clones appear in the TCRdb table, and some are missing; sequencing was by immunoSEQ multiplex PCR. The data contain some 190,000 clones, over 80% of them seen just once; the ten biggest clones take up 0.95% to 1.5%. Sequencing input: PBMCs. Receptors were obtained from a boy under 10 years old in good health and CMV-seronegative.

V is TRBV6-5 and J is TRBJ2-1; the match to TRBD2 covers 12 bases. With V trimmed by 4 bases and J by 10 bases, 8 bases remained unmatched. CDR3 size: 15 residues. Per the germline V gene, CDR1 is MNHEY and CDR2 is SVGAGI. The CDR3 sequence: CASSSVRTSGDEQFF. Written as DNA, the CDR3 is TGTGCCAGCAGTTCTGTGCGGACTAGCGGGGACGAGCAGTTCTTC.

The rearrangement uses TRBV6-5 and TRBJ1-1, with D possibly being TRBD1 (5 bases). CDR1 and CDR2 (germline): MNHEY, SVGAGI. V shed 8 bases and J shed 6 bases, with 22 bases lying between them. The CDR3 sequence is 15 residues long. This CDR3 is CASRVKWGRSAEAFF. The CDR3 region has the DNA TGTGCCAGCCGAGTTAAGTGGGGGAGGAGCGCTGAAGCTTTCTTT.

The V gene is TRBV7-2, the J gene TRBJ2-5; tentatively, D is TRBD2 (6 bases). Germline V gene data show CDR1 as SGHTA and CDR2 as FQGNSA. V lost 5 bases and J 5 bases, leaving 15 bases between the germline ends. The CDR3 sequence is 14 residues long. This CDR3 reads CASSLILGSETQYF. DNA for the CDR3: TGTGCCAGCAGCCTAATACTCGGGAGCGAGACCCAGTACTTC.

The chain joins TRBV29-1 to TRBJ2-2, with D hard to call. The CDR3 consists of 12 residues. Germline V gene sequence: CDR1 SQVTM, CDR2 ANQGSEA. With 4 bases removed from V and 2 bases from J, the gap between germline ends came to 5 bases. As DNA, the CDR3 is TGCAGCGTTGGAGCAAACACCGGGGAGCTGTTTTTT. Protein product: CSVGANTGELFF.

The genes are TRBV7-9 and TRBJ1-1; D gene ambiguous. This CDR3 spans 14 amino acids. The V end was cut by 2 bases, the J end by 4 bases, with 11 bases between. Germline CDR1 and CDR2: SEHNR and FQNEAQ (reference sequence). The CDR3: CASSLREGVTEAFF. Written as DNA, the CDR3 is TGTGCCAGCAGCTTAAGAGAGGGAGTCACTGAAGCTTTCTTT.

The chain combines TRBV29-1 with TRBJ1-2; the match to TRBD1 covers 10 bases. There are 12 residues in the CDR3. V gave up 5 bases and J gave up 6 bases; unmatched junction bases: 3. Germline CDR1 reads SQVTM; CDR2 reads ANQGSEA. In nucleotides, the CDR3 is TGCAGCGTTCGACAGGGGGCGGATGGCTACACCTTC. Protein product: CSVRQGADGYTF.

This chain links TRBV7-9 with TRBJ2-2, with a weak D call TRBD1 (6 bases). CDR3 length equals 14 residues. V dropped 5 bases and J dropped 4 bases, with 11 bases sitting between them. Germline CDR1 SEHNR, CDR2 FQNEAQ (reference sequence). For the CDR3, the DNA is TGTGCCAGCAGCCCAGGGGCGGTCACCGGGGAGCTGTTTTTT. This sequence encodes CASSPGAVTGELFF.

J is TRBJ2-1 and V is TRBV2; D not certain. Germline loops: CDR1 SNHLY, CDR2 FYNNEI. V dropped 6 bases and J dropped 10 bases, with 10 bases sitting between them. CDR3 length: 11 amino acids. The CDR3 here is CASSVVREQFF. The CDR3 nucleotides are TGTGCCAGCAGCGTCGTCAGGGAGCAGTTCTTC.

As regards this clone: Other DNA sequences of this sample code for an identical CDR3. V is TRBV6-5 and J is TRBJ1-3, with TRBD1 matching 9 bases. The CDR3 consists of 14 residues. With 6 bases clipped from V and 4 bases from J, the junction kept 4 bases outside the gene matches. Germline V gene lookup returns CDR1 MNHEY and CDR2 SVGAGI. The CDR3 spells CASRQGAGGNTIYF. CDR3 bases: TGTGCCAGCAGACAGGGGGCGGGAGGAAACACCATATATTTT.

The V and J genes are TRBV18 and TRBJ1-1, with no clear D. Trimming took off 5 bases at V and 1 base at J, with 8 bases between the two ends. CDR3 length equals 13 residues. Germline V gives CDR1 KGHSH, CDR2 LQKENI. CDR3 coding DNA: TGTGCCAGCTCATCCCGGGAGAACACTGAAGCTTTCTTT. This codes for CASSSRENTEAFF.

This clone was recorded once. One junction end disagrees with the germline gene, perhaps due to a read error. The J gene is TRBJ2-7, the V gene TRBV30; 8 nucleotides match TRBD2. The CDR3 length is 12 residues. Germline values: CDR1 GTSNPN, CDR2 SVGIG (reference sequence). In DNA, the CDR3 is TGTGCCGGGAGTAAGCGGGGGTACGAGCAGTACTTC. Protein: CAGSKRGYEQYF.

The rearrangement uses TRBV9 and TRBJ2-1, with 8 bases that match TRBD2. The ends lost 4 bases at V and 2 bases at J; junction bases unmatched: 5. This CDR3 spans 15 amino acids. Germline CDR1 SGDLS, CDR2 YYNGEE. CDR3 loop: CASSPRTSTYNEQFF. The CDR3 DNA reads TGTGCCAGCAGCCCTCGGACTAGCACCTACAATGAGCAGTTCTTC.

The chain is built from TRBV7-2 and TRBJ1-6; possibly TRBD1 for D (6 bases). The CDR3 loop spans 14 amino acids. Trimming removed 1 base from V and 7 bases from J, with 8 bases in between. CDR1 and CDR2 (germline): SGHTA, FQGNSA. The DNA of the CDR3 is TGTGCCAGCAGCTTAGACAGGGCGAATTCACCCCTCCACTTT. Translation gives CASSLDRANSPLHF.

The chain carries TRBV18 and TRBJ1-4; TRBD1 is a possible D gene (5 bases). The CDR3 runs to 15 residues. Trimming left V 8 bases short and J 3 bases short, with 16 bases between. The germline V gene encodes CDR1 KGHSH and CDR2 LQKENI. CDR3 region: CASASFGGANEKLFF. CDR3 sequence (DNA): TGTGCCAGCGCCTCTTTTGGAGGGGCTAATGAAAAACTGTTTTTT.